This T cell receptor (beta chain) was identified in a study of T cell responses to AZD1222 COVID-19 vaccine. Findings and limits, study-wide: Baseline serology detected seropositivity in only 5 or 6 AZD1222 recipients.

CDR1 SQVTM and CDR2 ANQGSEA come from the germline V gene. The ends were cut back, 4 bases at V and 7 bases at J, with 17 bases in the middle. There are 13 residues in the CDR3. This clone appeared a single time. Its cognate antigen is unknown. The table came from immunoSEQ multiplex PCR; TCRdb's copy has only in-frame clones and leaves some out. This table holds 150,000 or so clones, roughly 92% found once. The TCR sequence derives from an adult in good health. The chain employs TRBV29-1 and TRBJ2-7, with D unresolved. The specimen was peripheral blood, collected on day 0 of AZD1222 vaccination. The CDR3 protein is CSVATLLRLEQYF. The CDR3 bases are TGCAGCGTTGCTACCCTTCTACGATTAGAGCAGTACTTC.